This T cell receptor beta chain appears in the sequencing data of a study of siplizumab effects on memory and regulatory T cells. The assay was immunoSEQ multiplex PCR, and TCRdb's table has in-frame clones only and misses some. The sample comprises tens of thousands of clones, roughly 93% of which are singletons, and 6.5% rests with the top ten. The origin of this receptor is a human donor in good health. The specimen sequenced was CD8+ T cells sorted from blood.

CDR3 in amino acids: CASSLGGGAGTEAFF. CDR3 bases: TGTGCCAGCAGCTTAGGAGGGGGCGCAGGGACTGAAGCTTTCTTT. This chain links TRBV13 with TRBJ1-1; 7 bases map to TRBD1. J lost 5 bases, V lost 0 bases, and 6 bases had no gene match. The CDR3 totals 15 residues. Germline V gene data show CDR1 as PRHDT and CDR2 as FYEKMQ (reference sequence).